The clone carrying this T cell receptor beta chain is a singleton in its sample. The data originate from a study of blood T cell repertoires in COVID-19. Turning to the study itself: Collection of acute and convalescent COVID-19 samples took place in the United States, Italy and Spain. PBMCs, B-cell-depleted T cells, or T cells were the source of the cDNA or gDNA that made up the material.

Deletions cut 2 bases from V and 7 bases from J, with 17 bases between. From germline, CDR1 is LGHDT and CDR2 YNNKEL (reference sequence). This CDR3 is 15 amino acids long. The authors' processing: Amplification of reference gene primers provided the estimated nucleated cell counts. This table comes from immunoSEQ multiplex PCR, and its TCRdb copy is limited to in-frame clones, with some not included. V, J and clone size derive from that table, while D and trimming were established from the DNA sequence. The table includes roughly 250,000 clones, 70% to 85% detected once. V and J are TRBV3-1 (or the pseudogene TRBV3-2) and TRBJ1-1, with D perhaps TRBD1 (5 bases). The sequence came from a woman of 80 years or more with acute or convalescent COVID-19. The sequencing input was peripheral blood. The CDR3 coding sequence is TGTGCCAGCAGCCAATCAGGTGGGGGGGGAAATGAAGCTTTCTTT. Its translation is CASSQSGGGGNEAFF.